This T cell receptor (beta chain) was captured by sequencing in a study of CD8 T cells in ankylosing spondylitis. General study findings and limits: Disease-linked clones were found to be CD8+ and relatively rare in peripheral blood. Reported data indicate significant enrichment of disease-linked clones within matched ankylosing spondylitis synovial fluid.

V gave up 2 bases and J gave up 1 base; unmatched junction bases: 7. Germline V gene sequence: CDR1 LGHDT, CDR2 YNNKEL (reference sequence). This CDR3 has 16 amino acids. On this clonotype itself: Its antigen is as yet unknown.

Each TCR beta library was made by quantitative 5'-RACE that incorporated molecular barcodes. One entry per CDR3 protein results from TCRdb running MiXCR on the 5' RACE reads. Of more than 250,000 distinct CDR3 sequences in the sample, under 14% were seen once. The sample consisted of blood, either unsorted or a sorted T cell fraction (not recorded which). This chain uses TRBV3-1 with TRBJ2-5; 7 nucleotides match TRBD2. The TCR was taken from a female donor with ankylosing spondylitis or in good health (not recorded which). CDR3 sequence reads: CASSQLFGGSQETQYF. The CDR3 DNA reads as TGTGCCAGCAGCCAACTGTTCGGGGGGTCCCAAGAGACCCAGTACTTC.